Following are 8 T cell receptor beta chains from one sample sequenced in a study of blood T cells in healthy people across ages. Through a sample-barcoded 5' primer and a J-beta primer mix, a second PCR was run for about 6 to 12 cycles. TCRdb reprocessed the 5' RACE reads via MiXCR and lists one record per CDR3 protein. The sample consists of some 1.8 million distinct CDR3 sequences, roughly 43% of them appearing once. The sequenced material came from blood. Source of these receptors: a human donor in good health.

DNA for the CDR3: TGTGCCAGCAGCTTCATAGCGGGGGGGCGGTACAATGAGCAGTTCTTC. Protein product: CASSFIAGGRYNEQFF. This chain links TRBV7-2 with TRBJ2-1; 11 bases line up with TRBD2. The CDR3 covers 16 residues. V lost 3 bases to trimming and J lost 4 bases; unmatched junction nucleotides: 5. Germline V CDR1 and CDR2: SGHTA, FQGNSA.

This clonotype was seen a handful of times. The chain employs TRBV20-1 and TRBJ1-2; D remains ambiguous. The CDR3 length is 12 residues. V was pared by 1 base and J by 7 bases, with 10 bases between. Germline CDR1 and CDR2: DFQATT and SNEGSKA (reference sequence). In DNA form, the CDR3 reads TGCAGTGCTAGAGCGGGTCGGGGTGGCTACACCTTC. Its translation is CSARAGRGGYTF.

The rearrangement joins TRBV4-3 to TRBJ1-1; 10 positions agree with TRBD1. The CDR3 is 15 amino acids. V was clipped by 8 bases and J by 1 base; unmatched bases: 7. From germline, CDR1 is LGHNA and CDR2 YSLEER. The CDR3 reads CASGRTGGANTEAFF. The CDR3 DNA reads TGCGCCAGCGGTAGGACAGGGGGGGCGAACACTGAAGCTTTCTTT.

The chain links TRBV12-5 to TRBJ2-5, with unresolved D. The J call could be wrong; TRBJ2-7 is a better fit for the DNA end. Germline V gene sequence: CDR1 LGHNT, CDR2 FRNRAP. This CDR3 has 12 amino acids. The CDR3: CASGLAFYEQYF. In nucleotides, the CDR3 is TGTGCTAGTGGTTTGGCATTCTACGAGCAGTACTTC.

The chain combines TRBV11-3 with TRBJ2-5, with D uncertain. The ends were cut back, 1 base at V and 0 bases at J, with 12 bases in the middle. This CDR3 contains 16 residues. Germline V gives CDR1 SGHNT, CDR2 YENEEA. CDR3 nucleotides: TGTGCCAGCAGCTTAGCATTCTATCAGTACCAAGAGACCCAGTACTTC. Translated, it gives CASSLAFYQYQETQYF. Drawing the rest from reference TRBV11-3 and TRBJ2-5, the complete variable domain is EAGVVQSPRYKIIEKKQPVAFWCNPISGHNTLYWYLQNLGQGPELLIRYENEEAVDDSQLPKDRFSAERLKGVDSTLKIQPAELGDSAVYLCASSLAFYQYQETQYFGPGTRLLVL.

The chain is built from TRBV5-1 and TRBJ1-1; D is possibly TRBD1 (5 bases). Germline CDR1 and CDR2: SGHRS and YFSETQ. Trimming took off 5 bases at V and 0 bases at J, with 11 bases between the two ends. CDR3 length equals 14 residues. CDR3 nucleotides: TGCGCCAGCAGGACGGGGCCCATGAACACTGAAGCTTTCTTT. Its protein product is CASRTGPMNTEAFF.

The chain links TRBV24-1 to TRBJ2-5, with a tentative D call TRBD1 (6 bases). V lost 0 bases and J lost 0, with 10 bases in between. CDR3 length: 16 residues. Germline CDR1 and CDR2: KGHDR and SFDVKD. The CDR3: CATSDLGRDNQETQYF. The DNA of the CDR3 is TGTGCCACCAGTGATTTGGGTAGGGACAACCAAGAGACCCAGTACTTC.

This clonotype was recorded at least ten times. This chain connects TRBV4-2 to TRBJ2-1, with 8 bases matching TRBD2. The V and J ends lost 3 bases and 7 bases, in that order; junction bases with no gene match: 14. Germline CDR1 LGHNA, CDR2 YNFKEQ. This CDR3 has 17 residues. The CDR3 DNA follows: TGTGCCAGCAGCCACCGGTCCCACGGGGGGGTCGCTAATGAGCAGTTCTTC. This translates into CASSHRSHGGVANEQFF.